Shown below are 22 T cell receptor beta chains from a single sample sequenced in a study of T cells in Graves' hyperthyroidism and ophthalmopathy. RNA transcripts yielded amplified TCR beta CDR3 regions. The HTBI primer set was used in a first-round RT-PCR of the TCR CDR3. TCRdb fed the multiplex PCR reads into MiXCR, producing one record per CDR3 protein. The top ten clones hold about 4% of a sample with 360,000 or so distinct CDR3 sequences, 15% to 20% of them seen once. Source material: blood. Receptor source: a woman aged 18-35 years with Graves' hyperthyroidism.

This clonotype was seen at least ten times. The CDR3 loop reads CASSPDSGEGGYTF. The CDR3 DNA reads as TGTGCCAGCAGTCCCGACTCAGGGGAAGGAGGCTACACCTTC. This chain uses TRBV6-1 with TRBJ1-2; D might be TRBD1 (6 bases). This CDR3 is built from 14 residues. With 5 bases removed from V and 8 bases from J, the gap between germline ends came to 18 bases. Germline V gene data show CDR1 as MNHNS and CDR2 as SASEGT.

This clonotype was seen many times. The chain joins TRBV29-1 to TRBJ1-2; 7 bases match TRBD1. The CDR3 sequence is 13 residues long. V gave up 6 bases and J gave up 7 bases; unmatched junction bases: 11. CDR1 is SQVTM, CDR2 ANQGSEA, per germline. The DNA of the CDR3 is TGCAGCGTACCAGGCCAGGGGGATTTTGGCTACACCTTC. Translated: CSVPGQGDFGYTF. Together with reference TRBV29-1 and TRBJ1-2, the CDR3 gives the full variable domain: SAVISQKPSRDICQRGTSLTIQCQVDSQVTMMFWYRQQPGQSLTLIATANQGSEATYESGFVIDKFPISRPNLTFSTLTVSNMSPEDSSIYLCSVPGQGDFGYTFGSGTRLTVV.

This clonotype came up many times. The chain joins TRBV6-1 to TRBJ1-2, with 8 bases lining up with TRBD1. This CDR3 spans 14 amino acids. With V trimmed by 5 bases and J by 6 bases, 8 bases remained unmatched. Germline loops: CDR1 MNHNS, CDR2 SASEGT. CDR3 residues: CASSKDGDRHGYTF. The CDR3 nucleotides read TGTGCCAGCAGTAAAGATGGGGACAGGCATGGCTACACCTTC.

This clonotype was detected ten times or more. This sequence may be a read error, since a much larger clone differs from it by one base. The rearrangement links TRBV6-1 to TRBJ2-7, with D possibly being TRBD1 or TRBD2 (5 bases each). Germline V gene data show CDR1 as MNHNS and CDR2 as SASEGT. The V and J ends lost 6 bases and 4 bases respectively, with 16 bases between them. This CDR3 has 14 amino acids. CDR3 DNA: TGTGCCAGCAGCCCTACCGGGGCCTTATACGAGCAGTACTTC. Translation: CASSPTGALYEQYF.

This clonotype has ten or more counts. V usage is TRBV11-1 and J usage is TRBJ2-5; 13 bases agree with TRBD2. The CDR3 contains 16 residues. The germline V gene encodes CDR1 SGHAT and CDR2 FQDESV (reference sequence). The V and J ends lost 3 bases and 1 base, in that order; junction bases with no gene match: 2. In nucleotides, the CDR3 is TGTGCCAGCAGCTTCGGACTAGCGGGGGTCCAAGAGACCCAGTACTTC. It encodes CASSFGLAGVQETQYF.

V and J are TRBV6-5 and TRBJ1-2, with unresolved D. Trimming left V 0 bases short and J 3 bases short, with 11 bases between. The CDR3 extends over 15 amino acids. Looked up from germline, CDR1 is MNHEY and CDR2 is SVGAGI. The CDR3 nucleotides read TGTGCCAGCAGTTACTCGAGTGGGGATTACTATGGCTACACCTTC. It yields the protein CASSYSSGDYYGYTF.

This clonotype was counted many times. This chain joins TRBV6-5 and TRBJ1-2; 9 nucleotides line up with TRBD1. This CDR3 is 13 amino acids long. Per the germline V gene, CDR1 is MNHEY and CDR2 is SVGAGI. With V trimmed by 5 bases and J by 5 bases, 3 bases remained unmatched. CDR3 coding DNA: TGTGCCAGCAGTAGACAGGGGGAATATGGCTACACCTTC. Translated: CASSRQGEYGYTF.

This clonotype was picked up a small number of times. In nucleotides, the CDR3 is TGTGCCAGTAAATTAAGGGGGTCCGGCGGCGAGCAGTACTTC. Protein product: CASKLRGSGGEQYF. The rearrangement joins TRBV19 to TRBJ2-7, with D maybe TRBD1 (6 bases). Between the trimmed V and J ends, which lost 7 bases and 6 bases, there was a span of 19 bases. The CDR3 has 14 residues. Germline lookup yields CDR1 LNHDA and CDR2 SQIVND (reference sequence).

This clonotype was recorded many times. CDR3 amino acids: CASSEGRIEAFF. CDR3 sequence (DNA): TGTGCCAGCAGTGAGGGCAGGATTGAAGCTTTCTTT. V is TRBV6-1 and J is TRBJ1-1; D not resolved. Germline CDR1 and CDR2: MNHNS and SASEGT. V gave up 3 bases and J gave up 7 bases, with 9 bases separating them. This CDR3 spans 12 amino acids.

This clonotype showed up many times. The chain is built from TRBV5-1 and TRBJ1-1; the D is unclear. Per germline, CDR1 SGHRS and CDR2 YFSETQ. The CDR3 spans 12 residues. V was cut by 4 bases and J by 1 base, with 5 bases left in between. The CDR3 bases are TGCGCCAGCAGCGGGGAGAACACTGAAGCTTTCTTT. It codes for CASSGENTEAFF.

This clonotype occurred many times. The chain is built from TRBV3-1 and TRBJ2-2; D may be TRBD2 (5 bases). Germline values: CDR1 LGHDT, CDR2 YNNKEL (reference sequence). The CDR3 contains 15 residues. V lost 1 base and J 1 base, leaving 7 bases between the germline ends. In DNA, the CDR3 is TGTGCCAGCAGCCAAGCAGGACTGAACACCGGGGAGCTGTTTTTT. It yields the protein CASSQAGLNTGELFF.

The chain links TRBV7-6 to TRBJ1-1, with 8 nucleotides matching TRBD1. The CDR3 loop spans 19 amino acids. The V and J ends lost 1 base and 4 bases, in that order; junction bases with no gene match: 17. Germline CDR1 is SGHVS and CDR2 is FNYEAQ. The CDR3 DNA follows: TGTGCCAGCAGCTTAGAAAGGTTCAGGGGGCGTTTACCGAGCACTGAAGCTTTCTTT. This translates into CASSLERFRGRLPSTEAFF.

This clonotype was observed many times. The gene calls are TRBV6-5 and TRBJ1-1; maybe TRBD1 (6 bases). The germline V and J ends were trimmed by 8 bases and 10 bases, with 26 bases remaining between them. This CDR3 region has 15 residues. Germline V CDR1 and CDR2: MNHEY, SVGAGI. The CDR3: CASGGQGEVSPGAFF. In DNA, the CDR3 is TGTGCCAGCGGGGGGCAGGGAGAGGTTAGTCCTGGAGCTTTCTTT.

This clonotype was counted ten times or more. This rearrangement joins TRBV2 to TRBJ2-5, with TRBD2 matching over 12 bases. The germline V gene encodes CDR1 SNHLY and CDR2 FYNNEI. The CDR3 extends over 17 amino acids. J was trimmed by 5 bases and V by 3 bases; bases with no gene match: 10. The CDR3 here is CASSDGLAGGPQETQYF. The DNA for the CDR3 is TGTGCCAGCAGTGACGGGCTAGCGGGGGGGCCTCAGGAGACCCAGTACTTC.

This clonotype was found many times. This chain links TRBV18 with TRBJ1-1; D remains unclear. The CDR3 is 13 amino acids. V lost 2 bases and J 2 bases, leaving 6 bases between the germline ends. CDR1 and CDR2 (germline): KGHSH, LQKENI. The CDR3 protein is CASSPNGNTEAFF. DNA for the CDR3: TGTGCCAGCTCACCAAACGGAAACACTGAAGCTTTCTTT.

There are many counts of this clonotype. This chain links TRBV24-1 with TRBJ2-5, with TRBD1 identical over 9 bases. The length of the CDR3 is 15 residues. The V and J ends lost 1 base and 6 bases, in that order; junction bases with no gene match: 5. From germline, CDR1 is KGHDR and CDR2 SFDVKD. The CDR3 nucleotides read TGTGCCACCAGTGATTTAACAGGGGGCATGAAGACCCAGTACTTC. This codes for CATSDLTGGMKTQYF.

This clonotype was seen repeatedly, ten times or more. The chain's CDR3 is CASSLSIKNIQYF. Here the CDR3 DNA reads TGTGCCAGCAGCTTATCTATTAAAAACATTCAGTACTTC. V is TRBV11-2 and J is TRBJ2-4; D unresolved. The V and J ends lost 2 bases and 4 bases respectively, with 6 bases between them. This CDR3 region has 13 residues. The V gene's germline CDR1 is SGHAT and CDR2 FQNNGV.

This clonotype occurred many times. The chain combines TRBV5-4 with TRBJ2-7, with D possibly matching TRBD1 (6 bases). The germline V and J ends were trimmed by 2 bases and 2 bases, with 20 bases remaining between them. Looked up from germline, CDR1 is SGHNT and CDR2 is YYREEE (reference sequence). The CDR3 extends over 17 amino acids. CDR3: CASSLRTVRAIPYEQYF. For the CDR3, the DNA is TGTGCCAGCAGCTTACGGACAGTTCGGGCCATTCCCTACGAGCAGTACTTC.

The chain employs TRBV20-1 and TRBJ2-5, with 7 bases aligning to TRBD2. The V gene end was trimmed by 6 bases and the J gene end by 1 base; junction bases not matched to a gene: 5. CDR3 length: 13 amino acids. Germline values: CDR1 DFQATT, CDR2 SNEGSKA (reference sequence). As DNA, the CDR3 is TGCAGTGCCCACCCTAGCGGCCAAGAGACCCAGTACTTC. Translating it yields CSAHPSGQETQYF.

This clonotype was seen more than once but under ten times. The V and J genes are TRBV3-1 and TRBJ2-2; D ambiguous. Deletions cut 2 bases from V and 5 bases from J, with 6 bases between. Germline CDR1 and CDR2: LGHDT and YNNKEL (reference sequence). The CDR3 sequence is 13 residues long. DNA for the CDR3: TGTGCCAGCAGCCAAACCGGAACCGGGGAGCTGTTTTTT. Residues: CASSQTGTGELFF.

This clonotype was detected ten times or more. The genes are TRBV5-1 and TRBJ1-2; unclear D gene. Germline V lookup: CDR1 SGHRS, CDR2 YFSETQ. The V end was cut by 7 bases, the J end by 8 bases, with 18 bases between. The CDR3 runs to 13 residues. CDR3: CASRPDVSGGYTF. The CDR3 DNA follows: TGCGCCAGCCGCCCGGACGTGAGTGGAGGCTACACCTTC.

This clonotype showed up many times. The gene calls are TRBV28 and TRBJ2-7; maybe TRBD1 (6 bases). This CDR3 contains 14 residues. Germline V gives CDR1 MDHEN, CDR2 SYDVKM. Trimming took off 3 bases at V and 3 bases at J, with 12 bases between the two ends. CDR3 nucleotide sequence: TGTGCCAGCAGTTTGGGGACACCCGGCTACGAGCAGTACTTC. Encoded protein: CASSLGTPGYEQYF.